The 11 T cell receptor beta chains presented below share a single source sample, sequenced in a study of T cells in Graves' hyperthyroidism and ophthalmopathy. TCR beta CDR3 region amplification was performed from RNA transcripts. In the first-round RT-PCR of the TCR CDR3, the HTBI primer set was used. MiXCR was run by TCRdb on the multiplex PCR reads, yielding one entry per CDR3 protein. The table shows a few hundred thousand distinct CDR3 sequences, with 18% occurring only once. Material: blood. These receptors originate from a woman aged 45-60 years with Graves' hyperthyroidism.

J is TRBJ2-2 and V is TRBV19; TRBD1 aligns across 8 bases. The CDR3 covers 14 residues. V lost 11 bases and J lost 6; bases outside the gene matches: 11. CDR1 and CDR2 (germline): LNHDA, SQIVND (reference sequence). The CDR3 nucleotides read TGTGCCTGCCAAGTAGCAGGGGGCCCCGGGGAGCTGTTTTTT. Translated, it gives CACQVAGGPGELFF.

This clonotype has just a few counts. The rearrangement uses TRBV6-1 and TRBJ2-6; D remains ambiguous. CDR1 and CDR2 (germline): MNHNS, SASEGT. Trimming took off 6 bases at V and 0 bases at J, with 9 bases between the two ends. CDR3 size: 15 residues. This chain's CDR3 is CASREQDSGANVLTF. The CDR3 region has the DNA TGTGCCAGCAGAGAGCAGGACTCTGGGGCCAACGTCCTGACTTTC.

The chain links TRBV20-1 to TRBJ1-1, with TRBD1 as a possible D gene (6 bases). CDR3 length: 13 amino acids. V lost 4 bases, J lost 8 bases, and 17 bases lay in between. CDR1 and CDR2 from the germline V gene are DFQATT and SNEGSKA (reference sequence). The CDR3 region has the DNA TGCAGTGCTATTAAGTCAGGGGAACCAGAAGCTTTCTTT. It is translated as CSAIKSGEPEAFF.

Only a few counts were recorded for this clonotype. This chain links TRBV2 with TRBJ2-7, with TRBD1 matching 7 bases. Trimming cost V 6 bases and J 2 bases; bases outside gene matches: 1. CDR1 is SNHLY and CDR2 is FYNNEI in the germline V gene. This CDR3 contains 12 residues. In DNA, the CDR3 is TGTGCCAGCAGCAGGGGGACCTACGAGCAGTACTTC. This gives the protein CASSRGTYEQYF.

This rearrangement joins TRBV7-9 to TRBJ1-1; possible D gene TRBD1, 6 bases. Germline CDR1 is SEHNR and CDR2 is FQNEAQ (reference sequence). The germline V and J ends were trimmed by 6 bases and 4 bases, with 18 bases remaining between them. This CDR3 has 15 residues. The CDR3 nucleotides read TGTGCCAGCAGTAGCCTCAGGGGTAACCCCACTGAAGCTTTCTTT. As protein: CASSSLRGNPTEAFF. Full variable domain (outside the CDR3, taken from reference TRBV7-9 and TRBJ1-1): DTGVSQNPRHKITKRGQNVTFRCDPISEHNRLYWYRQTLGQGPEFLTYFQNEAQLEKSRLLSDRFSAERPKGSFSTLEIQRTEQGDSAMYLCASSSLRGNPTEAFFGQGTRLTVV.

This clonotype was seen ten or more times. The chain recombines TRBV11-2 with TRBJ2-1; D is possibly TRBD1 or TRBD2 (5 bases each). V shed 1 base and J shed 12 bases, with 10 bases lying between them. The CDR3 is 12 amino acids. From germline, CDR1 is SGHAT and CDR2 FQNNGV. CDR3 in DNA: TGTGCCAGCAGCTTAGTCGGGACCCGGCAGTTCTTC. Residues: CASSLVGTRQFF. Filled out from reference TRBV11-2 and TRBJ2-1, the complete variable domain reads EAGVAQSPRYKIIEKRQSVAFWCNPISGHATLYWYQQILGQGPKLLIQFQNNGVVDDSQLPKDRFSAERLKGVDSTLKIQPAKLEDSAVYLCASSLVGTRQFFGPGTRLTVL.

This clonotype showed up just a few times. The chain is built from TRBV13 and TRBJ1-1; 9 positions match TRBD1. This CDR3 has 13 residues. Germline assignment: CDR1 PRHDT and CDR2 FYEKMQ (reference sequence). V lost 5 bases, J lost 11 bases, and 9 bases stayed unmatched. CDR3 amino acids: CASSQNRGRQAFF. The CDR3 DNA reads TGTGCCAGCAGCCAAAACAGGGGGCGTCAGGCTTTCTTT.

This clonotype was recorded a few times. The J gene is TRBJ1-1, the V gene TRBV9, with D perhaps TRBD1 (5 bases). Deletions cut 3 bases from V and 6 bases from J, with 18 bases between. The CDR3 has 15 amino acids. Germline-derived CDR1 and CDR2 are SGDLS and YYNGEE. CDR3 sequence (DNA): TGTGCCAGCAGCGCCCGGGATGGGGCTAGGGCTGAAGCTTTCTTT. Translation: CASSARDGARAEAFF.

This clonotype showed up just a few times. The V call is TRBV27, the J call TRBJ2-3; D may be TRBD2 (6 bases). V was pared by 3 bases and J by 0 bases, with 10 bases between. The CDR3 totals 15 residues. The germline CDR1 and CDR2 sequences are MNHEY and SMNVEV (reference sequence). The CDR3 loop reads CASSFLAASTDTQYF. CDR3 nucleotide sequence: TGTGCCAGCAGTTTTTTAGCGGCTAGCACAGATACGCAGTATTTT.

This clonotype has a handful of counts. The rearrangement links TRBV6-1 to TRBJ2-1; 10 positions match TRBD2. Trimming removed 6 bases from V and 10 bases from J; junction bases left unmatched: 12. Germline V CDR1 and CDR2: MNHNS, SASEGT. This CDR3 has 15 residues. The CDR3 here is CASRPPSGSRSEQFF. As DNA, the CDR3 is TGTGCCAGCAGACCCCCTAGCGGGAGTCGAAGCGAGCAGTTCTTC.

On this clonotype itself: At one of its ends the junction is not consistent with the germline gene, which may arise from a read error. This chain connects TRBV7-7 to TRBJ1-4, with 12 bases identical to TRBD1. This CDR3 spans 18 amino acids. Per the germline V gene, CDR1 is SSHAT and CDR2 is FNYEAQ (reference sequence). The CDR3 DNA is TGTGCTAGCAGCTTAGGGGGACAGGGGGCGCGAACTAATGAAAAACTGTTTTTT. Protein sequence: CASSLGGQGARTNEKLFF.